One sample yielded the 27 T cell receptor beta chains listed below, sequenced in a study of liver allograft versus peripheral blood T cells. Overall study context: Transplanted livers held T cell receptor repertoires, and these were compared with repertoires in recipients' peripheral blood.

Each CDR3 protein is one row after TCRdb ran MiXCR on the reads. The data hold around 13,000 distinct CDR3 sequences, with 25% to 35% observed a single time. These receptors originate from a human patient who had a liver transplant. The graft donor may have contributed some T cells.

The V gene is TRBV12-3 or TRBV12-4, the J gene TRBJ1-6; D remains ambiguous. Trimming left V 5 bases short and J 11 bases short, with 10 bases between. The CDR3 consists of 12 residues. CDR3 residues: CASSRGSPPLHF. CDR3 sequence (DNA): TGTGCCAGCAGTCGCGGATCGCCACCCCTCCACTTT.

The V call is TRBV6-6, the J call TRBJ1-4, with TRBD1 matching 9 bases. In germline, CDR1 is MNHNY, CDR2 SVGAGI (reference sequence). The CDR3 sequence is 18 residues long. Trimming took 5 bases from V and 1 from J; bases not matched to a gene: 11. The CDR3 is CASSHSTQGAVTNEKLFF. CDR3 coding DNA: TGTGCCAGCAGTCATTCGACACAGGGGGCCGTAACTAATGAAAAACTGTTTTTT.

This clonotype was counted a few times. The chain couples TRBV5-1 to TRBJ2-1; a weak D match, TRBD1 (6 bases). Germline V CDR1 and CDR2: SGHRS, YFSETQ. This CDR3 spans 15 amino acids. V dropped 1 base and J dropped 0 bases, with 8 bases sitting between them. The CDR3, as DNA: TGCGCCAGCAGCTTGACAGGGAGCTCCTACAATGAGCAGTTCTTC. Encoded protein: CASSLTGSSYNEQFF.

As concerns this clonotype: One base away lies a much larger clone, so this may be a sequencing read error. The chain uses TRBV18 and TRBJ2-1, with 10 bases lining up with TRBD2. Germline V gives CDR1 KGHSH, CDR2 LQKENI. There are 17 residues in the CDR3. The CDR3 loop is CANSPASGGAGLGEQFF. In DNA form, the CDR3 reads TGTGCCAACTCACCCGCCAGCGGGGGGGCCGGGCTGGGTGAGCAGTTCTTC.

This clonotype counts as medium-sized. The chain couples TRBV18 to TRBJ1-1; tentative D call: TRBD1 (5 bases). Trimming shortened V by 0 bases and J by 6 bases, and 17 bases separated the two germline ends. Germline CDR1 and CDR2: KGHSH and LQKENI. The CDR3 is 16 residues long. In DNA, the CDR3 is TGTGCCAGCTCACCACCGCGCGGGCAGGGAATACCTGAAGCTTTCTTT. It is translated as CASSPPRGQGIPEAFF.

In its sample, this clonotype is medium-sized. The chain employs TRBV6-6 and TRBJ2-2; 10 positions agree with TRBD2. CDR1 MNHNY and CDR2 SVGAGI come from the germline V gene (reference sequence). V shed 8 bases and J 1 base; nucleotides not matched to a gene: 1. The CDR3 length is 14 residues. DNA for the CDR3: TGTGCCAGCCCTAGCGGGGGGAACACCGGGGAGCTGTTTTTT. Translating it yields CASPSGGNTGELFF.

This clonotype is labeled medium-sized (0.01 to 0.1%). This chain uses TRBV19 with TRBJ2-1; 8 nucleotides align to TRBD2. The CDR3 spans 17 residues. With 6 bases clipped from V and 5 bases from J, the junction kept 15 bases outside the gene matches. CDR1 is LNHDA, CDR2 SQIVND, per germline (reference sequence). The CDR3: CASSTTGGGRRNNEQFF. In nucleotides, the CDR3 is TGTGCCAGTAGCACTACGGGGGGCGGGAGGAGGAACAATGAGCAGTTCTTC.

The chain employs TRBV20-1 and TRBJ2-2; 8 positions match TRBD2. The CDR3 is made up of 16 amino acids. Germline loops: CDR1 DFQATT, CDR2 SNEGSKA (reference sequence). J lost 1 base, V lost 6 bases, and 10 bases had no gene match. In DNA, the CDR3 is TGCAGTGCCTCGGGGGGGCCGACCCAGAACACCGGGGAGCTGTTTTTT. Residues: CSASGGPTQNTGELFF.

By proportion, this clonotype is medium-sized. The J gene is TRBJ1-1, the V gene TRBV5-6; TRBD1 is a possible D gene (5 bases). Per germline, CDR1 SGHDT and CDR2 YYEEEE. Trimming shortened V by 1 base and J by 3 bases, and 16 bases separated the two germline ends. The CDR3 is 16 amino acids. CDR3 sequence (DNA): TGTGCCAGCAGCTTGCCTGCAGGGCGCGTTTACACTGAAGCTTTCTTT. This translates into CASSLPAGRVYTEAFF.

This chain joins TRBV27 and TRBJ1-1; 11 bases agree with TRBD1. V lost 5 bases, J lost 11 bases, and 7 bases stayed unmatched. Germline loops: CDR1 MNHEY, CDR2 SMNVEV (reference sequence). The CDR3 is 13 residues long. CDR3 in DNA: TGTGCCAGCAGTAGAGGACAGGGGGCGATCGCTTTCTTT. Its translation is CASSRGQGAIAFF.

This clonotype was counted only a few times. V and J are TRBV28 and TRBJ1-5; perhaps TRBD1 as D (6 bases). The CDR3 sequence is 15 residues long. V dropped 6 bases and J dropped 4 bases, with 16 bases sitting between them. Looked up from germline, CDR1 is MDHEN and CDR2 is SYDVKM. The CDR3 spells CASRDLDRQNQPQHF. DNA for the CDR3: TGTGCCAGCAGGGACCTCGACAGGCAAAATCAGCCCCAGCATTTT.

By its share, this clonotype is medium-sized. This chain connects TRBV6-1 to TRBJ1-1, with D possibly matching TRBD1 (5 bases). V lost 0 bases and J 0 bases, leaving 11 bases between the germline ends. CDR3 length: 16 residues. From germline, CDR1 is MNHNS and CDR2 SASEGT. The CDR3 nucleotides are TGTGCCAGCAGTGAAGCGCTGGCAGGGATGAACACTGAAGCTTTCTTT. Amino acids: CASSEALAGMNTEAFF.

The genes are TRBV6-1 and TRBJ1-5; D gene ambiguous. Trimming removed 6 bases from V and 5 bases from J, with 11 bases in between. Germline V gene lookup returns CDR1 MNHNS and CDR2 SASEGT. CDR3 size: 13 residues. The CDR3 region has the DNA TGTGCCAGCAGGACCAGAGACCATCAGCCCCAGCATTTT. Translating it yields CASRTRDHQPQHF.

The sample holds many counts of this clonotype. The chain joins TRBV15 to TRBJ2-7; D is undetermined. Per the germline V gene, CDR1 is LNHNV and CDR2 is YYDKDF (reference sequence). Trimming removed 4 bases from V and 0 bases from J, with 7 bases in between. This CDR3 has 13 residues. CDR3 DNA: TGTGCCACCAGCAACTCGGCCTCCTACGAGCAGTACTTC. Protein sequence: CATSNSASYEQYF.

This clonotype was observed a few times. The rearrangement uses TRBV27 and TRBJ2-1; tentatively, D is TRBD1 (5 bases). The CDR3 totals 15 residues. Trimming took 2 bases from V and 0 from J, leaving 8 bases between them. CDR1 and CDR2 (germline): MNHEY, SMNVEV (reference sequence). The CDR3 bases are TGTGCCAGCAGTTTAGGGGCGCGCTCCTACAATGAGCAGTTCTTC. It specifies CASSLGARSYNEQFF.

By sample fraction, this clonotype is medium-sized. The gene calls are TRBV6-5 and TRBJ1-2, with 9 bases fitting TRBD1. CDR1 is MNHEY, CDR2 SVGAGI, per germline. After removal of 6 bases from V and 3 bases from J, the junction contained 5 bases not matched to a gene. The CDR3 has 14 amino acids. The CDR3 bases are TGTGCCAGCAGCCCCGACAGGGGGGACTATGGCTACACCTTC. Translation gives CASSPDRGDYGYTF.

J is TRBJ1-6 and V is TRBV28; D unresolved. The ends were cut back, 5 bases at V and 0 bases at J, with 8 bases in the middle. The germline CDR1 and CDR2 sequences are MDHEN and SYDVKM. The CDR3 has 15 amino acids. CDR3 sequence: CASSGRDSYNSPLHF. The CDR3 nucleotides are TGTGCCAGCAGTGGACGGGACTCCTATAATTCACCCCTCCACTTT.

CDR3 coding DNA: TGTGCCAGCAGCTTAGCAGGGGGGGTAGATACGCAGTATTTT. It yields the protein CASSLAGGVDTQYF. The chain carries TRBV7-2 and TRBJ2-3; possible D gene TRBD2, 7 bases. Germline CDR1 SGHTA, CDR2 FQGNSA. The V end lost 0 bases, the J end lost 5 bases, and 9 bases lay between the germline ends. The CDR3 is 14 amino acids.

By frequency in the sample, this clonotype is medium-sized. This sequence joins TRBV6-2 or TRBV6-3 and TRBJ2-1; 10 positions match TRBD2. Per germline, CDR1 MNHEY and CDR2 SVGEGT. With 4 bases clipped from V and 9 bases from J, the junction kept 9 bases outside the gene matches. The CDR3 length is 15 residues. The CDR3 sequence is CASSSPSSGSSEQFF. CDR3 DNA sequence: TGTGCCAGCAGTTCCCCGTCTAGCGGGAGCAGTGAGCAGTTCTTC.

This clonotype was found a few times. The chain combines TRBV19 with TRBJ2-3, with D maybe TRBD1 (6 bases). Per the germline V gene, CDR1 is LNHDA and CDR2 is SQIVND (reference sequence). The V end lost 5 bases, the J end lost 4 bases, and 10 bases lay between the germline ends. This CDR3 spans 13 amino acids. Here the CDR3 DNA reads TGTGCCAGTAGTGTCCAGGGGTCAGATACGCAGTATTTT. Translation: CASSVQGSDTQYF.

This clonotype is medium-sized. The rearrangement uses TRBV28 and TRBJ1-6; no clear D gene. CDR1 MDHEN and CDR2 SYDVKM come from the germline V gene. There are 13 residues in the CDR3. V lost 10 bases and J 7 bases, leaving 14 bases between the germline ends. The CDR3 DNA reads TGTGCCACGAGGGCCCAAGAGAATTCACCCCTCCACTTT. Protein sequence: CATRAQENSPLHF.

This chain joins TRBV6-2 or TRBV6-3 and TRBJ2-1; 10 bases align to TRBD2. The CDR3 runs 19 residues. Germline CDR1 reads MNHEY; CDR2 reads SVGEGT. V lost 2 bases to trimming and J lost 0 bases; unmatched junction nucleotides: 10. The DNA for the CDR3 is TGTGCCAGCAGTTACCCTAGCGGGAGTGGGATAAGCTCCTACAATGAGCAGTTCTTC. Its translation: CASSYPSGSGISSYNEQFF.

There are a few counts of this clonotype. V and J are TRBV27 and TRBJ1-5, with D maybe TRBD1 (6 bases). Germline assignment: CDR1 MNHEY and CDR2 SMNVEV (reference sequence). V gave up 5 bases and J gave up 7 bases, with 18 bases separating them. CDR3 size: 15 residues. The chain's CDR3 is CASSPQTTGQQPQHF. CDR3 nucleotides: TGTGCCAGCAGTCCCCAGACTACAGGGCAGCAGCCCCAGCATTTT.

The V and J genes are TRBV28 and TRBJ1-1, with unresolved D. The ends were cut back, 8 bases at V and 1 base at J, with 26 bases in the middle. The length of the CDR3 is 18 residues. Germline V gene lookup returns CDR1 MDHEN and CDR2 SYDVKM. The CDR3 here is CASPLKGKLPNPNTEAFF. For the CDR3, the DNA is TGTGCCAGCCCATTAAAGGGAAAACTTCCGAACCCGAACACTGAAGCTTTCTTT.

The genes are TRBV28 and TRBJ1-1; no definite D call. Germline-derived CDR1 and CDR2 are MDHEN and SYDVKM. The ends were cut back, 2 bases at V and 2 bases at J, with 9 bases in the middle. The CDR3 has 14 residues. The CDR3 bases are TGTGCCAGCAGTTTAAGGGCACATAACACTGAAGCTTTCTTT. It specifies CASSLRAHNTEAFF.

The gene calls are TRBV20-1 and TRBJ2-7, with a possible D match to TRBD1 (6 bases). Germline V gene data show CDR1 as DFQATT and CDR2 as SNEGSKA (reference sequence). This CDR3 is 17 amino acids long. V lost 6 bases and J lost 5, with 29 bases in between. The CDR3 region is CSANKESRAGVAHEQYF. DNA of the CDR3: TGCAGTGCCAATAAGGAGAGCAGGGCAGGGGTTGCCCACGAGCAGTACTTC.

This clonotype qualifies as medium-sized (0.01 to 0.1%). The V call is TRBV29-1, the J call TRBJ2-3; D possibly corresponds to TRBD2 (6 bases). Germline CDR1 reads SQVTM; CDR2 reads ANQGSEA. V was cut by 4 bases and J by 2 bases, with 13 bases left in between. The CDR3 sequence is 14 residues long. CDR3 sequence reads: CSVVGSGSTDTQYF. The CDR3 nucleotides read TGCAGCGTTGTCGGTAGCGGTTCCACAGATACGCAGTATTTT.